The 5 T cell receptor beta chains listed next were all sequenced from one sample in a study of OX40 agonist ivuxolimab in advanced cancers. The data were produced by immunoSEQ multiplex PCR, yet TCRdb's version contains in-frame clones alone and is incomplete. The top ten hold around 24% of the sample, which has over 10,000 clones, about 87% seen once. The sequencing used CD4+ or CD8+ T cells sorted from blood, collected in a trial of the OX40 agonist ivuxolimab. These receptor sequences come from an adult with an advanced solid tumor such as melanoma, head and neck, liver or kidney cancer.

V and J are TRBV29-1 and TRBJ2-5; a weak D match, TRBD1 (5 bases). The germline CDR1 and CDR2 sequences are SQVTM and ANQGSEA. Trimming removed 8 bases at V and 5 bases at J, with 18 bases between. The CDR3 has 13 amino acids. For the CDR3, the DNA is TGCAGCTCTGCCTCAGGGAATCCGGAGACCCAGTACTTC. Protein sequence: CSSASGNPETQYF.

The chain links TRBV28 to TRBJ2-6, with D possibly being TRBD1 (7 bases). The CDR3 consists of 18 residues. Trimming cost V 6 bases and J 0 bases, with 18 bases left between them. Germline V gene data show CDR1 as MDHEN and CDR2 as SYDVKM. CDR3 protein: CASRTHRGLLSGANVLTF. For the CDR3, the DNA is TGTGCCAGCAGGACCCACAGGGGACTTCTCTCTGGGGCCAACGTCCTGACTTTC.

The J gene is TRBJ2-7, the V gene TRBV21-1. TRBV21-1 is flagged as a pseudogene. CDR3 length: 10 amino acids. The CDR3 loop reads CAKVRARGYF. The CDR3 DNA reads TGTGCCAAGGTACGGGCCCGCGGGTACTTC.

This clone was picked up one time. The chain couples TRBV7-9 to TRBJ1-1; D remains unclear. Trimming shortened V by 5 bases and J by 1 base, and 11 bases separated the two germline ends. The CDR3 totals 14 residues. CDR1 and CDR2 (germline): SEHNR, FQNEAQ (reference sequence). The chain's CDR3 is CASSTQRRNTEAFF. The CDR3 nucleotides are TGTGCCAGCAGCACCCAACGCAGGAACACTGAAGCTTTCTTT.

This clone was seen a few times. The CDR3 reads CASSVRTSGSEEQYF. The CDR3 DNA follows: TGTGCCAGCAGCGTACGTACTAGCGGGAGTGAAGAGCAGTACTTC. This chain uses TRBV9 with TRBJ2-7, with 11 bases fitting TRBD2. In germline, CDR1 is SGDLS, CDR2 YYNGEE. This CDR3 has 15 residues. The junction had 7 bases not matched to a gene; V was cut back by 1 base and J by 7 bases.